These T cell receptor beta chains were read from a single sample in a study of shared clonotypes between healthy human individuals. Sequencing used immunoSEQ multiplex PCR; TCRdb keeps in-frame clones, though not all of them. The sample has some 2.1 million clones, about 94% seen once. Sequenced input: naive CD8+ T cells sorted from blood. The receptors come from a man aged 18 to 30 in good health. CDR3s include the opening cysteine and the closing phenylalanine or tryptophan. The D gene is left open where the match is weak. Some rows mark clone size as missing; the rest say once, few, many or name a class of expanded clone.

v_call	d_call	clone_size	j_call	cdr3_aa	cdr3_nt
TRBV5-4	NA	NA	TRBJ1-1	CASRQGNTEAFF	TGTGCCAGCAGACAGGGCAACACTGAAGCTTTCTTT
TRBV4-2	NA	NA	TRBJ1-5	CASSQDRGDGQPQHF	TGTGCCAGCAGCCAAGATAGGGGGGACGGACAGCCCCAGCATTTT
TRBV6-1	NA	NA	TRBJ1-5	CASSELPGTEAFINQPQHF	TGTGCCAGCAGTGAACTTCCCGGGACGGAGGCCTTTATCAATCAGCCCCAGCATTTT
TRBV27	TRBD1	NA	TRBJ1-5	CASSTTGFLWEPQHF	TGTGCCAGCAGCACGACAGGGTTCCTTTGGGAGCCCCAGCATTTT
TRBV4-3	TRBD1	NA	TRBJ2-5	CASSPGTGIGETQYF	TGCGCCAGCAGCCCCGGGACAGGGATCGGAGAGACCCAGTACTTC
TRBV10-2	NA	once	TRBJ1-1	CASSVYPFEGNTEAFF	TGCGCCAGCAGTGTCTACCCATTTGAGGGGAACACTGAAGCTTTCTTT
TRBV6-1	NA	NA	TRBJ1-6	CASSEADPQLSPPLHF	TGTGCCAGCAGTGAGGCGGACCCTCAACTATCACCACCCCTCCACTTT
TRBV7-9	NA	NA	TRBJ2-3	CASSERQEDTQYF	TGTGCCAGCAGCGAACGACAGGAAGATACGCAGTATTTT
TRBV6-5	NA	NA	TRBJ2-3	CASSYYPGSSTDTQYF	TGTGCCAGCAGCTACTACCCGGGATCCAGCACAGATACGCAGTATTTT
TRBV4-1	TRBD1	NA	TRBJ2-7	CASSQDGTGFGEQYF	TGCGCCAGCAGCCAAGACGGGACAGGGTTTGGCGAGCAGTACTTC
TRBV27	NA	NA	TRBJ2-7	CASSPDGDSYEQYF	TGTGCCAGCAGCCCAGACGGGGACTCCTACGAGCAGTACTTC
TRBV7-9	NA	NA	TRBJ2-1	CASSFVDEQFF	TGTGCCAGCAGCTTTGTGGATGAGCAGTTCTTC
TRBV28	NA	NA	TRBJ1-5	CASRDIILGNQPQHF	TGTGCCAGCCGGGACATAATTTTAGGCAATCAGCCCCAGCATTTT
TRBV2	NA	NA	TRBJ2-6	CASSEIDSDSGANVLTF	TGTGCCAGCAGTGAAATTGACAGTGACTCTGGGGCCAACGTCCTGACTTTC
TRBV7-2	TRBD1	NA	TRBJ1-1	CASSLATGEHTEAFF	TGTGCCAGCAGCTTAGCCACAGGGGAGCACACTGAAGCTTTCTTT
TRBV5-1	NA	NA	TRBJ2-2	CASSLTTGELFF	TGCGCCAGCAGCTTGACAACCGGGGAGCTGTTTTTT
TRBV6-1	TRBD2	NA	TRBJ2-7	CASSDGGRAYEQYF	TGTGCCAGCAGTGACGGGGGGAGGGCCTACGAGCAGTACTTC
TRBV6-5	NA	once	TRBJ1-2	CASSYSTYPDYGYTF	TGTGCCAGCAGTTACTCGACATATCCAGACTATGGCTACACCTTC
TRBV2	NA	NA	TRBJ1-1	CASSENFPISNTEAFF	TGTGCCAGCAGTGAAAACTTTCCCATTTCGAACACTGAAGCTTTCTTT
TRBV7-9	TRBD2	NA	TRBJ2-7	CASIHQRGDSYEQYF	TGTGCCAGCATCCACCAGCGGGGGGACTCCTACGAGCAGTACTTC
TRBV7-8	TRBD1	NA	TRBJ2-5	CASSHSKDRVEETQYF	TGTGCCAGCAGCCACTCGAAGGACAGGGTGGAAGAGACCCAGTACTTC
TRBV5-6	NA	NA	TRBJ1-1	CASRPGGDPTEAFF	TGTGCCAGCAGGCCCGGAGGGGATCCCACTGAAGCTTTCTTT
TRBV7-2	NA	once	TRBJ2-3	CASSLGIGSGDTQYF	TGTGCCAGCAGCTTAGGCATAGGGTCGGGAGATACGCAGTATTTT
TRBV27	TRBD1	once	TRBJ1-2	CASSRDRAFGYTF	TGTGCCAGCAGCAGGGACAGGGCGTTTGGCTACACCTTC
TRBV9	NA	once	TRBJ2-7	CASSPFLGSYEQYF	TGTGCCAGCAGCCCTTTTTTGGGGTCCTACGAGCAGTACTTC
TRBV4-3	TRBD1	NA	TRBJ1-2	CASSQGTGPYGYTF	TGCGCCAGCAGCCAGGGGACAGGGCCTTATGGCTACACCTTC
TRBV5-6	NA	NA	TRBJ2-1	CASRSTSLEQFF	TGTGCCAGCAGATCGACTAGTCTTGAGCAGTTCTTC
TRBV7-9	TRBD1	NA	TRBJ2-7	CASSLPGTAEQYF	TGTGCCAGCAGCTTACCGGGGACAGCCGAGCAGTACTTC
TRBV5-1	NA	NA	TRBJ1-1	CASSRKTQGNTEAFF	TGCGCCAGCAGCCGAAAAACACAGGGGAACACTGAAGCTTTCTTT
TRBV7-9	NA	NA	TRBJ1-2	CASSLAPAQYYGYTF	TGTGCCAGCAGCTTAGCTCCGGCCCAATACTATGGCTACACCTTC
TRBV11-2	NA	NA	TRBJ2-1	CASSLGPGDSYNEQFF	TGTGCCAGCAGCTTAGGTCCGGGGGACTCCTACAATGAGCAGTTCTTC
TRBV5-4	TRBD1	NA	TRBJ2-1	CASSLRTGHLFYNYNEQFF	TGTGCCAGCAGCCTAAGGACAGGGCACCTCTTCTACAACTACAATGAGCAGTTCTTC
TRBV9	TRBD2	NA	TRBJ2-7	CASSATSGGSSYEQYF	TGTGCCAGCAGCGCCACTAGCGGGGGGAGCTCCTACGAGCAGTACTTC
TRBV28	NA	NA	TRBJ1-5	CASSFRGRINPQHF	TGTGCCAGCAGTTTTCGCGGCAGAATCAACCCCCAGCATTTT
TRBV9	TRBD2	NA	TRBJ2-1	CASSPGLALHEQFF	TGTGCCAGCAGCCCCGGACTAGCTCTCCATGAGCAGTTCTTC
TRBV6-5	NA	NA	TRBJ1-2	CASGTGTLNYGYTF	TGTGCCAGCGGGACGGGGACACTTAACTATGGCTACACCTTC
TRBV6-5	NA	NA	TRBJ2-1	CASSYGQRTEQFF	TGTGCCAGCAGTTATGGGCAGAGAACGGAGCAGTTCTTC
TRBV19	NA	NA	TRBJ1-5	CASSADSPYQPQHF	TGTGCCAGTAGCGCGGACAGCCCTTATCAGCCCCAGCATTTT
TRBV7-9	NA	once	TRBJ1-1	CASSLTGGYTEAFF	TGTGCCAGCAGTCTGACAGGCGGGTACACTGAAGCTTTCTTT
TRBV29-1	TRBD2	once	TRBJ2-7	CSVEGGYFYEQYF	TGCAGCGTTGAGGGGGGGTATTTCTACGAGCAGTACTTC
TRBV6-6	TRBD2	NA	TRBJ2-5	CASSYSRLAGSETQYF	TGTGCCAGCAGTTACTCGAGACTAGCGGGATCAGAGACCCAGTACTTC
TRBV7-9	TRBD2	once	TRBJ2-5	CASSLSSGIETQYF	TGTGCCAGCAGCTTATCTAGCGGGATCGAGACCCAGTACTTC
TRBV5-5	NA	NA	TRBJ2-7	CASSLTSPYEQYF	TGTGCCAGCAGCTTGACTAGTCCCTACGAGCAGTACTTC
TRBV28	NA	once	TRBJ2-7	CASSFDINYEQYF	TGTGCCAGCAGTTTTGACATCAACTACGAGCAGTACTTC
TRBV5-1	NA	once	TRBJ2-3	CASSSPTSTDTQYF	TGCGCCAGCAGCTCGCCGACTAGCACAGATACGCAGTATTTT
TRBV5-6	NA	NA	TRBJ2-4	CASSFSNTGLAKNIQYF	TGTGCCAGCAGCTTCAGCAACACAGGGCTAGCCAAAAACATTCAGTACTTC
TRBV6-5	NA	NA	TRBJ2-7	CASSYDGQAAYEQYF	TGTGCCAGCAGTTATGATGGCCAGGCCGCGTACGAGCAGTACTTC
TRBV7-9	NA	NA	TRBJ1-2	CASSFFEAATFYGYTF	TGTGCCAGCAGCTTCTTTGAGGCAGCCACTTTCTATGGCTACACCTTC
TRBV4-1	TRBD2	NA	TRBJ2-1	CASSPTGLPDNEQFF	TGCGCCAGCAGCCCTACGGGACTACCCGACAATGAGCAGTTCTTC
TRBV7-8	TRBD2	NA	TRBJ2-7	CASSLVIAGVYEQYF	TGTGCCAGCAGCTTAGTAATAGCGGGAGTCTACGAGCAGTACTTC
TRBV9	NA	NA	TRBJ2-1	CASSVEGTNEQFF	TGTGCCAGCAGCGTAGAGGGCACCAATGAGCAGTTCTTC
TRBV4-1	NA	NA	TRBJ1-2	CASSQDAHAEGYGYTF	TGCGCCAGCAGCCAAGACGCACACGCTGAGGGCTATGGCTACACCTTC
TRBV7-2	NA	NA	TRBJ2-1	CASSLDTGAYNEQFF	TGTGCCAGCAGCTTAGACACGGGAGCCTACAATGAGCAGTTCTTC
TRBV5-1	NA	NA	TRBJ2-7	CASSLQSAYEQYF	TGCGCCAGCAGCCTCCAGTCAGCCTACGAGCAGTACTTC
TRBV6-5	NA	NA	TRBJ2-6	CASSAYTGANVLTF	TGTGCCAGCAGTGCATACACCGGGGCCAACGTCCTGACTTTC
TRBV5-6	NA	NA	TRBJ1-2	CASSSRTNLSFNYGYTF	TGTGCCAGCAGCTCCCGGACTAATCTCTCCTTTAACTATGGCTACACCTTC